The entry that follows covers one T cell receptor (beta chain) sequence. Seattle researchers signed up patients amid active infection and tracked them longitudinally. The junction had 17 bases not matched to a gene; V was cut back by 9 bases and J by 7 bases. Germline V gene sequence: CDR1 SGHVS, CDR2 FNYEAQ. This CDR3 is 16 amino acids long. This sample stems from a study of blood T cell repertoires in COVID-19. Study overall: Material from acute and convalescent COVID-19 was sourced from the United States, Italy and Spain. PBMCs, B-cell-depleted T cells, or T cells were the source of the cDNA or gDNA that made up the material.

Original handling: Amplification of reference gene primers provided the estimated nucleated cell counts. Data came from immunoSEQ multiplex PCR; TCRdb stores just in-frame clones and leaves some out. The D gene and trimming were derived from the DNA, and the V and J assignments and clone size from that table. The sample includes just over 250,000 clones, 88% seen only once; the top ten take around 9.6%. Sequenced: peripheral blood. This receptor was obtained from a woman between 65 and 79 years old with COVID-19, enrolled during active disease. The chain couples TRBV7-6 to TRBJ2-1; TRBD2 aligns across 8 bases. The CDR3 loop is CARARNRGGRLNEQFF. DNA for the CDR3: TGTGCCAGGGCGAGGAATAGGGGCGGGAGGCTGAATGAGCAGTTCTTC.